The sequence of this TCR beta chain was determined in a study of T cell responses to AZD1222 COVID-19 vaccine (dated by TCRdb to about 2021). Concerning the study at large: A total of over 230 trial participants underwent TCR sequencing, of whom roughly 210 had received two doses of AZD1222 and roughly 26 had received two doses of the MenACWY control vaccine. Trial participants were enrolled into age subgroups of 18-55, 56-69 and 70-plus years, which contained approximately 150, 30 and 60 TCR-sequenced participants, respectively. The study at large found these results: The whole spike protein was spanned by vaccine-associated CD4 TCRs, and dominant responses were seen in regions 160-218 and 743-854. The 56-69-year group was small, and its depth increase did not reach significance, likely because of low power. Nearly half of unique spike-specific TCRs reportedly recognized epitopes outside regions mutated in the B.1.351 and B.1.1.7 variants. No day 14 peak-response samples were available, so repertoires were characterized only after the peak T cell response. A significant rise in spike-specific TCR breadth and depth was observed after two AZD1222 doses relative to day 0 and relative to MenACWY recipients. Participants were mostly white British and included more females than males, and it was suggested by the authors that clonal diversity may have been underestimated. Conclusions about previously exposed vaccinees were limited because only a handful of AZD1222 recipients were SARS-CoV-2 seropositive at baseline.

Per the publication, the time point label means: about 28 days (+/-7) after the second vaccine dose. AZD1222 recipients whose second dose came at about 4 weeks and those whose second dose came at about 12 weeks were combined into one group, since spike-specific TCR depth and breadth did not differ between the two schedules. Vaccinee samples were obtained from the UK trials COV001 and COV002, which included a single-blind randomized controlled phase 2/3 trial of AZD1222 (ChAdOx1 nCoV-19) in healthy adults. Trial participant PBMC samples were collected at day 0 and day 28 after the second dose for TCRbeta chain sequencing. The CDR3 regions of human TCRbeta chains were subjected to immunosequencing. The paper's processing steps were these. TCRs in the repertoires were matched against a reference library of SARS-CoV-2-specific TCRs that had been generated with the MIRA antigen-specificity platform. Breadth meant the fraction of unique TCRs that were SARS-CoV-2-associated, whereas depth meant the fraction of total T cells that were SARS-CoV-2-associated. Each spike-specific TCR was assigned to its reactive spike region and to a CD4 or CD8 class using the MIRA data. Log10-transformed breadth and depth values were compared by one-way ANOVA with Sidak's multiple comparisons tests. TCRdb holds this immuneACCESS table with in-frame rearrangements only. Some clones are missing; in checked studies, unresolved V genes explain under half, and the rest has no known cause. V and J calls and clone size are those listed in that table; D and trimming were worked out from the DNA. The sample table holds 75,000 to 95,000 clones, of which about 85% were seen once. The ten biggest clones cover roughly 5% of the sample.

Comments on this clone: Its antigen remains unidentified. Base qualities were left out, and no much larger clone turns up one base away.

A distance of 18 bases separates the germline ends of V and J, which lose 11 bases and 4 bases respectively. CDR1 is given as MNHNY and CDR2 as SVGAGI, both from the germline V gene (reference sequence). Its CDR3 holds 13 amino acids, cysteine through phenylalanine. The kept DNA is CDR3 alone, 39 bases in frame from the first base. The sample was peripheral blood, taken 28 days after the second AZD1222 dose. The receptor chain draws on TRBV6-6 and TRBJ2-7, with TRBD2 as a weak D call on 5 bases. The receptor was isolated from an adult who received the AZD1222 COVID-19 vaccine. In nucleotides, the sequence is TGTGCCGCGGGCGGTAGGCGCATATACGAGCAGTACTTC. Its protein reads: CAAGGRRIYEQYF.